The entry below gives a single T cell receptor beta chain sequence along with its context. Its antigen is unidentified. This entry comes from a study of T cell responses to AZD1222 COVID-19 vaccine. General observations from the study: Most donors were white British, females outnumbered males, and clonal diversity was possibly underestimated. The span of vaccine-associated CD4 TCRs extended across spike, with dominance at 160-218 and 743-854.

Clones were read by immunoSEQ multiplex PCR, and TCRdb kept only the in-frame ones, dropping some. The table has approximately 140,000 clones, about 92% seen once. The CDR3 is 14 amino acids. Germline V gives CDR1 MRHNA, CDR2 SNTAGT. V lost 6 bases, J lost 4 bases, and 15 bases lay in between. Specimen: peripheral blood, collected on day 0 of MenACWY control vaccination. This TCR was recovered from an adult in good health. The rearrangement joins TRBV6-4 to TRBJ1-1, with a possible D match to TRBD1 (5 bases). This CDR3 is CASRGAGAGTEAFF. CDR3 nucleotide sequence: TGTGCCAGCAGAGGGGCTGGGGCCGGCACTGAAGCTTTCTTT.